The 2 T cell receptor beta chains listed next were all sequenced from one sample in a study of cytomegalovirus exposure and HLA in healthy donors. The PCR ran on 60 Vbeta and 13 Jbeta primers. Sequencing used immunoSEQ multiplex PCR; TCRdb keeps in-frame clones, though not all of them. The sample consists of tens of thousands of clones, roughly 86% of them appearing once. Sequenced input: PBMCs. The receptor source for this set is a man in his late teens or twenties in good health and CMV-seronegative.

The V and J genes are TRBV7-9 and TRBJ1-2, with D hard to call. CDR1 SEHNR and CDR2 FQNEAQ come from the germline V gene (reference sequence). With 1 base removed from V and 4 bases from J, the gap between germline ends came to 4 bases. CDR3 length: 12 residues. The CDR3 nucleotides read TGTGCCAGCAGCTTAGGCGCCTATGGCTACACCTTC. It yields the protein CASSLGAYGYTF.

The chain couples TRBV27 to TRBJ2-5, with 9 nucleotides matching TRBD2. After removal of 2 bases from V and 4 bases from J, the junction contained 5 bases not matched to a gene. CDR3 size: 15 residues. Germline values: CDR1 MNHEY, CDR2 SMNVEV (reference sequence). The CDR3 is CASSLAPAGGETQYF. CDR3 nucleotide sequence: TGTGCCAGCAGTTTAGCGCCAGCGGGAGGAGAGACCCAGTACTTC.